Sequencing of this T cell receptor (beta chain) was carried out in a study of T cell repertoires in aging, cancer and after chemotherapy. Across the whole study: Glioblastoma patients receiving temozolomide-based therapy gave paired samples before and after chemotherapy. The full dataset contained roughly 8.8 million TCR reads. Study results and caveats: In each cancer cohort, median generation probability increased across chemotherapy, suggesting thymic output rebounded. Healthy donors lost TCR diversity with age mainly through richness, cancer patients through richness and evenness.

This clonotype was counted a few times. Its antigen is undetermined. A mixed TRB-A/B primer pool amplified rearranged TRB by multiplex touch-down PCR. Each CDR3 protein gets one entry after TCRdb re-called the multiplex PCR reads with MiXCR. The data hold 600 to 800 distinct CDR3 sequences, with about 51% observed a single time. This CDR3 contains 19 residues. Germline CDR1 reads SGHVS; CDR2 reads FNYEAQ. Trimming pared 0 bases from V and 0 bases from J, leaving 15 bases between. TCR beta rearrangements were amplified from peripheral blood genomic DNA. The sequence was collected from a human donor with a solid tumor. The sample comprised blood. The chain recombines TRBV7-6 with TRBJ2-6; D perhaps matches TRBD2 (5 bases). CDR3 region: CASSLAQVSGISGANVLTF. In nucleotides, the CDR3 is TGTGCCAGCAGCTTAGCGCAGGTCAGCGGAATCTCTGGGGCCAACGTCCTGACTTTC.